This T cell receptor (beta chain) was retrieved from a study of cytomegalovirus exposure and HLA in healthy donors (dated by TCRdb to 2017 to 2019). Turning to the overall study: In an earlier analysis of fewer than 750 of the donors, less than 350 Gb of sequence data and roughly 100 million unique TCR beta sequences from 180 million or so T cells were reported. An early release covering about 600 HLA-typed donors comprised 250 to 350 gigabases of sequencing data and 65 million to 100 million unique TCR sequences. Among the approximately 400 genotyped donors, under 90% belonged to the genetic ancestry cluster associated with self-reported Caucasian donors. The study was designed to test whether signatures of past pathogen exposure could be identified by cataloging public T cell receptors. The study profiled the T cell repertoires of under 850 subjects by immunosequencing and related them to cytomegalovirus serostatus. In addition to the first cohort of 666 subjects, a separate validation cohort of 130 or so different subjects was used. High-throughput TCR immunosequencing, statistical association of individual TCRs with disease status, and machine learning were combined to predict cytomegalovirus infection status. A later analysis re-analyzed previously published TCR beta repertoires from roughly 690 donors and added high-resolution HLA genotyping to study TCR occurrence patterns. In the later analysis, no new phenotypic data were used to find candidate immune exposures; instead, reliance was placed on TCR beta sequences and their occurrence across donors. To decide whether each TCR beta V gene segment behaved as functional or pseudogenic, an earlier analysis of over 500 of the donors relied on high-throughput TCR beta sequencing. Donor age, sex, ethnicity and CMV serostatus were compiled together with the repertoire data. A later genetic analysis used genome-wide SNP genotypes for about three fifths of the 666 donors, treating that subset as a discovery cohort. Every discovery cohort repertoire had been produced on one sequencing platform. HLA typing covered class I and class II loci at four-digit resolution. Typing coverage differed by locus: A, B, C, DRB1 and DQB1 were typed in about 629-640 donors, DQA1 in about 550, DPA1 in roughly 590, and DPB1 in 450 to 480. A handful of DR-DQ haplotypes were handled as single units for association and clustering because linkage in the cohort was strong. On average, roughly 250,000 unique TCR beta nucleotide sequences were sequenced per donor among more than 350 genotyped donors of the cohort, with 15% to 20% of those sequences being non-productive. The study at large found these results: In an earlier analysis of some 500 of the donors, most TCR beta V segments appeared in productive rearrangements about 90% or about 30% of the time, broadly matching IMGT annotations. Because counts were too low, 15 to 20 rarely observed V segments, including chromosome 9 orphons, were excluded from the earlier analysis of roughly 580 of the donors. In vitro tests confirmed that three of the cytomegalovirus-associated TCR beta chains recognize cytomegalovirus antigens. It was suggested by the authors that the approach could potentially be generalized to other disease states and immunological phenotypes. Several of the top co-occurrence clusters appeared to be linked to parvovirus B19, influenza, CMV and Epstein-Barr virus, according to a later analysis. In this cohort, only TCR beta chains were sequenced, and detectable features were limited by the absence of alpha or paired-chain data. Most TCR sequences were observed very rarely across donors, whereas some public TCRs were present in many individuals. Correlated functional status among segregating V segments might reflect linkage disequilibrium, but an unknown experimental factor could not be ruled out. In a later genetic analysis, fewer N-insertions in productive TCRs were reported among donors in an Asian-associated ancestry cluster than the roughly 710-donor mean. In a later analysis, most CMV-associated TCR beta chains were found to appear HLA-restricted, with HLA associations seemingly driven largely by CMV exposure. A cluster of highly shared sequence variants was judged likely to be a technical artifact of the sequencing pipeline. In a later analysis, HLA-associated TCR beta chains were found to be more clonally expanded and to have lower generation probabilities than equally common non-associated chains. V-gene and J-gene trimming of TCR beta chains was associated with a missense DCLRE1C variant in a later genetic analysis, and the association was replicated in an independent cohort. The classifier was reported to diagnose cytomegalovirus status with high specificity and sensitivity in both the original and validation cohorts. Sequencing depth was assumed to be roughly uniform across donors in the presence/absence analyses, though that assumption may not hold. Because HLA typing was unavailable for some donors at each locus, only the typed subset was used in association tests. The 87-base-pair reads could not distinguish some IMGT-functional V segments, including TRBV6-2 and TRBV6-3, so those segments were excluded. When HLA alleles, especially DR and DQ, strongly co-occurred, TCR associations were difficult to assign to individual alleles. Specific HLA alleles were associated with around 18,000 TCR beta sequences at a false discovery rate of 0.05 in a later analysis. According to a later analysis, TCR association rates differed among HLA loci, with DRB1 alleles showing the most associated TCRs and HLA-C alleles showing the fewest. A further reported finding was that TCR beta sequences accurately predicted the HLA-A and HLA-B alleles for most subjects in the first cohort. For the cohort, immune exposure information was limited to CMV serostatus. In the study, some 180 TCR beta chains were listed as associated with cytomegalovirus.

The cohort comprised 666 healthy bone marrow donors. All cohort members were sampled while nominally healthy, although unrecorded immune exposures were likely present. The donor was CMV seropositive and was included in the group of 250 to 350 seropositive cohort members. Each donor provided a peripheral blood sample, and peripheral blood mononuclear cells were used for TCR beta sequencing. The Qiagen DNeasy Blood Extraction Kit was used to extract genomic DNA from the blood cell samples. Based on the germline V gene, the CDR1 and CDR2 sequences are SGHAT and FQNNGV. Reading from cysteine to phenylalanine, the CDR3 counts 15 amino acids. The entry retains the CDR3 DNA only, 45 bases that are in frame from base 1. After removal of 5 bases from V and 4 bases from J, the junction retains 9 bases not matched to a gene. This clone was detected once. Its antigen remains undetermined. It has no much larger one-base neighbor in the sample; base qualities were not kept.

To prepare the library, the immunoSEQ multiplex PCR assay was applied. A mixture of 60 forward primers for TCR Vbeta segments and 13 reverse primers for TCR Jbeta segments was used in the multiplex PCR. The CDR3 region of rearranged TCR beta genes was amplified from genomic DNA by a multiplex PCR assay. The Illumina HiSeq System was used to sequence the amplified TCR beta libraries as 87-base-pair reads. Per the original workflow: In a later analysis, tens of millions of unique TCR beta chains were counted across the approximately 620 repertoires, and roughly 10 million of these chains were shared by at least two donors. Raw reads were error-corrected and collapsed into unique sequences with a nearest-neighbor algorithm that merged closely related sequences to remove PCR and sequencing errors. V, D and J gene segments were assigned by aligning CDR3 sequences to IMGT reference sequences. For a sequence to be retained, a match of at least six nucleotides to both a V gene segment and a J gene segment was required. Rearrangements were called productive when the CDR3 lacked stop codons and stayed in frame with V and J; all others were non-productive. Following IMGT convention, CDR3 was defined as the stretch from the second conserved V-encoded cysteine up to the conserved J-encoded phenylalanine. In an earlier analysis of approximately 590 of the donors, sequences lacking an unambiguous match to a single V gene segment were excluded. In an earlier analysis of 587 of the donors, V segments were called functional above 56.7% productive rearrangements and were called segregating when the between-donor standard deviation exceeded 5%. A statistical classification framework was developed to diagnose cytomegalovirus status using the catalog of TCR beta chain sequences. In a later analysis, TCR nucleotide sequences were compared against IMGT/GENE-DB human TR gene sequences so that V and J genes could be assigned. The TCRdist pipeline was used in a later analysis to assign CDR3 sequences and most-parsimonious VDJ recombination scenarios. A later analysis defined each TCR beta chain by its CDR3 amino acid sequence plus V-gene family, and excluded reads lacking a unique V-gene family. A later analysis removed over 500 highly shared, low-generation-probability nucleotide sequences to deal with suspected cross-contamination and a sequencing artifact. For each public chain, a later analysis derived a clonal expansion index from normalized ranks of inferred template counts within each repertoire. A later analysis computed generation probabilities with a VDJ recombination model fitted to out-of-frame rearrangements, and checked the results against IGoR. A later analysis scored TCR-TCR, TCR-HLA and TCR-CMV co-occurrence with hypergeometric tests, applying a repertoire-size bias correction to TCR pairs. In a later analysis, false discovery rates were estimated by permuting HLA or CMV assignments 20 times. In a later analysis, co-occurring TCRs were grouped using DBSCAN, and TCRdist sequence similarity was added for clustering within HLA-allele-positive subsets. For co-occurrence clustering, repertoires with fewer than 30,000 or more than 120,000 public chains were excluded, along with roughly 5 repertoires with anomalous nucleotide sharing. TCRdb limited this immuneACCESS table to in-frame rearrangements with V and J called. A share of clones is missing; checked studies link under half to unresolved V genes, and the rest is unexplained. That table is the source of V, J and clone size, and D and trimming were worked out from the DNA. Here the sample has more than 110,000 clones; about three quarters occur a single time. Jointly, the top ten make up nearly 7% of the sample.

Input material: PBMCs. The sequence was obtained from a man aged 40-49 years in good health and CMV-seropositive. This sequence uses TRBV11-2 and TRBJ1-2, and 8 bases in between align with TRBD1. The CDR3 region has the sequence CASSPRQGQFYGYTF. The nucleotides are TGTGCCAGCAGCCCCCGACAGGGGCAATTCTATGGCTACACCTTC.